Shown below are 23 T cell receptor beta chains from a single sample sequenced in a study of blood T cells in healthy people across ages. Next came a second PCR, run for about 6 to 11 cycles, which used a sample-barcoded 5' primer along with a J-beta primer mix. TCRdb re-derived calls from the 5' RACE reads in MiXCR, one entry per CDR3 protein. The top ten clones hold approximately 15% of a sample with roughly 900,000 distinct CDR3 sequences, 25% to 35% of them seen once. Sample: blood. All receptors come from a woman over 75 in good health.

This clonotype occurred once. Here the CDR3 DNA reads TGTGCCACATTATCGGGGTTCTCCTACGAGCAGTACTTC. This encodes CATLSGFSYEQYF. V is TRBV6-1 and J is TRBJ2-7, with D maybe TRBD2 (5 bases). In germline, CDR1 is MNHNS, CDR2 SASEGT. CDR3 size: 13 residues. Trimming took off 10 bases at V and 0 bases at J, with 13 bases between the two ends.

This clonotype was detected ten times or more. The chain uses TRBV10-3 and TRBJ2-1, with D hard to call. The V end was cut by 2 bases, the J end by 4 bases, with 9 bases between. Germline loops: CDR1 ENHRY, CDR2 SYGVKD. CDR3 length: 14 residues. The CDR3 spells CAISEKYEYNEQFF. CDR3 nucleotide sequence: TGTGCCATCAGTGAGAAATACGAGTACAATGAGCAGTTCTTC.

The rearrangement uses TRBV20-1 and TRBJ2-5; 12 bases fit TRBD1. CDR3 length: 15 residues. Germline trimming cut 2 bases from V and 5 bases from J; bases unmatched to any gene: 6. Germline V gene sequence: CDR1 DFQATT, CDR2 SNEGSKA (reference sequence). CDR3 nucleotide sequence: TGCAGTGCTAGAACCGGGACAGGGGGCGCCGAGACCCAGTACTTC. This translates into CSARTGTGGAETQYF.

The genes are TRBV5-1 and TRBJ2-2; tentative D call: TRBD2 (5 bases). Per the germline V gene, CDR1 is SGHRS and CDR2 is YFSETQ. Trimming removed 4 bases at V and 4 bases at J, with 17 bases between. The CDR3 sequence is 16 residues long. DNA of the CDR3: TGCGCCAGCAGCCCGACGGCGGCCCGGGGCACCGGGGAGCTGTTTTTT. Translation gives CASSPTAARGTGELFF.

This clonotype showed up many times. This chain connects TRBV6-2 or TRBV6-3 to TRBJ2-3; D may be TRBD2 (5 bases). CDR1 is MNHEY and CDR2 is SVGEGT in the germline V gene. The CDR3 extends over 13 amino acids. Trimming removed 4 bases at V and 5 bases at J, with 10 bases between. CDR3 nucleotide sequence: TGTGCCAGCAGTTGGGTAGCGATAGATACGCAGTATTTT. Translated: CASSWVAIDTQYF.

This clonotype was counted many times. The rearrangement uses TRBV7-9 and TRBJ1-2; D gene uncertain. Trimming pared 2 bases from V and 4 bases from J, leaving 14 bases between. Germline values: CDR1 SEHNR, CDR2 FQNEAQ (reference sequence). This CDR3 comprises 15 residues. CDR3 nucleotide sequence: TGTGCCAGCAGCTTATTCCAAGGCAGCCCCTATGGCTACACCTTC. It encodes CASSLFQGSPYGYTF.

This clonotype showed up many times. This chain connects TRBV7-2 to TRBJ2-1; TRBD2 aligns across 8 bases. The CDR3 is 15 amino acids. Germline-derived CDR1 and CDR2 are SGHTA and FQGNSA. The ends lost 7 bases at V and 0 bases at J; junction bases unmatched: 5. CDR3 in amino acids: CASKGGGSSYNEQFF. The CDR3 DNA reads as TGTGCCAGCAAGGGCGGGGGGAGCTCCTACAATGAGCAGTTCTTC.

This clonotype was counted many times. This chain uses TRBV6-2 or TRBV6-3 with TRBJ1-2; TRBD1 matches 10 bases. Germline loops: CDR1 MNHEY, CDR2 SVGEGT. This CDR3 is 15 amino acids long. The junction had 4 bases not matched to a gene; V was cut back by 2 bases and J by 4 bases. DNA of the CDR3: TGTGCCAGCAGTTACCCCGGGACAGGGGTCTATGGCTACACCTTC. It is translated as CASSYPGTGVYGYTF.

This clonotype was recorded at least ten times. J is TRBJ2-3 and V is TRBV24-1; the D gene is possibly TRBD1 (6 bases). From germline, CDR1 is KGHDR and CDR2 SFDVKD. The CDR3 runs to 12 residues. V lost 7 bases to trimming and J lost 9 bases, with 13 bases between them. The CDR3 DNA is TGTGCCACCAGCACTGGGGGCGGAACGCAGTATTTT. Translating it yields CATSTGGGTQYF.

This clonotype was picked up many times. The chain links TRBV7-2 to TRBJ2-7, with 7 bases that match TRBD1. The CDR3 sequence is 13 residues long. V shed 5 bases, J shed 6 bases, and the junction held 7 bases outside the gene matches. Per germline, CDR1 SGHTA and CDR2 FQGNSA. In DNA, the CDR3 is TGTGCCAGCAGCCCACCGACAGGGATCGAGCAGTACTTC. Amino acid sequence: CASSPPTGIEQYF.

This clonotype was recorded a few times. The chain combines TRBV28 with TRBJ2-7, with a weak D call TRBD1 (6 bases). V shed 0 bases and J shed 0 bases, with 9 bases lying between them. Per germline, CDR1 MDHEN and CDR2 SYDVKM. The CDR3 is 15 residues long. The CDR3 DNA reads TGTGCCAGCAGTTTATGGCAGGGGAGCTCCTACGAGCAGTACTTC. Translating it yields CASSLWQGSSYEQYF. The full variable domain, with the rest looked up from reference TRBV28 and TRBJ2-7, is DVKVTQSSRYLVKRTGEKVFLECVQDMDHENMFWYRQDPGLGLRLIYFSYDVKMKEKGDIPEGYSVSREKKERFSLILESASTNQTSMYLCASSLWQGSSYEQYFGPGTRLTVT.

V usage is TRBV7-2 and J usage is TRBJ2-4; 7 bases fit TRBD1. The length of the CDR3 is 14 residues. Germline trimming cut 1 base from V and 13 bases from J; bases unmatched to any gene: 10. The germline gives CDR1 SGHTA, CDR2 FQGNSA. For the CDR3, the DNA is TGTGCCAGCAGCTTAGATAACAGGGGTAGGGAGCAGTACTTC. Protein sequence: CASSLDNRGREQYF.

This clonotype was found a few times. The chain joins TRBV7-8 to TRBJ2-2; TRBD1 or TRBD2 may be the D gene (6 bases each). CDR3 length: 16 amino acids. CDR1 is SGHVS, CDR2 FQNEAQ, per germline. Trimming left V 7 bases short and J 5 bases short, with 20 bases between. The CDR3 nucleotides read TGTGCCAGCAACAAAGTGGGGGGCGCCCAGACCGGGGAGCTGTTTTTT. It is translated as CASNKVGGAQTGELFF.

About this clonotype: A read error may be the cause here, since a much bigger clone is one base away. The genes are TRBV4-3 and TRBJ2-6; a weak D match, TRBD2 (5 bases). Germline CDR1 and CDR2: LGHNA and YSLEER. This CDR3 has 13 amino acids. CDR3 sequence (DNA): TGCGCCGGCAGCCAAGGGAGACGGGAAGTCCTGACTTTC. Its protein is CAGSQGRREVLTF.

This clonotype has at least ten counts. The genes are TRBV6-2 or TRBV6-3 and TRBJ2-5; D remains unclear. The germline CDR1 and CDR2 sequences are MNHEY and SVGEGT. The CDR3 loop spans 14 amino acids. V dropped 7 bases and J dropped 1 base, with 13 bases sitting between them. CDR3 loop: CASNPWRPQETQYF. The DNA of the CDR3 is TGTGCCAGCAACCCATGGAGACCCCAAGAGACCCAGTACTTC.

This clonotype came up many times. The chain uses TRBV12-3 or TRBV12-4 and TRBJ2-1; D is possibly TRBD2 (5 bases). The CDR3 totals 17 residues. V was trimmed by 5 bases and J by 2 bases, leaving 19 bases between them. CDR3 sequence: CASSPFAGFSAYNEQFF. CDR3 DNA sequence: TGTGCCAGCAGTCCCTTTGCTGGCTTTAGCGCCTACAATGAGCAGTTCTTC.

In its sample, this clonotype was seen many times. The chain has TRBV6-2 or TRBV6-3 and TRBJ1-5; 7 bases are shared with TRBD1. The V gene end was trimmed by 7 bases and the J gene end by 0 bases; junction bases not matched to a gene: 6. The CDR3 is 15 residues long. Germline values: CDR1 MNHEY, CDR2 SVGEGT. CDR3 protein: CASIWDRNSNQPQHF. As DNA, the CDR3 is TGTGCCAGCATTTGGGACAGAAATAGCAATCAGCCCCAGCATTTT.

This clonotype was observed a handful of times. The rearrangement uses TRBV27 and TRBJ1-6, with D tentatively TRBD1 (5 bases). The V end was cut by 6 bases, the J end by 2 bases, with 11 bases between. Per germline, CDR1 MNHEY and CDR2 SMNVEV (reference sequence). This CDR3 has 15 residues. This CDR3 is CASSARRAYNSPLHF. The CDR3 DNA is TGTGCCAGCAGCGCCCGCAGGGCCTATAATTCACCCCTCCACTTT.

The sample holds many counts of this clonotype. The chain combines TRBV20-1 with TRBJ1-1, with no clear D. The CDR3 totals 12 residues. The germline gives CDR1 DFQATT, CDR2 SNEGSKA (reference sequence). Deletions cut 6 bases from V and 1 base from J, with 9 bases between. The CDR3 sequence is CSAKIRNTEAFF. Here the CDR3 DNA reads TGCAGTGCAAAGATCAGGAACACTGAAGCTTTCTTT.

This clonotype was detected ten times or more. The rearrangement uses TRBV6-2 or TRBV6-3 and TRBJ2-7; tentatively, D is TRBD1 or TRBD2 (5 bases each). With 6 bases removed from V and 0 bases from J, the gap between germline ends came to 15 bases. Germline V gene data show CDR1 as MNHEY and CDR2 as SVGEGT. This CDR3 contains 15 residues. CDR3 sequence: CASSRGGTSSYEQYF. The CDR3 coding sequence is TGTGCCAGCAGCCGCGGTGGGACGTCCTCCTACGAGCAGTACTTC.

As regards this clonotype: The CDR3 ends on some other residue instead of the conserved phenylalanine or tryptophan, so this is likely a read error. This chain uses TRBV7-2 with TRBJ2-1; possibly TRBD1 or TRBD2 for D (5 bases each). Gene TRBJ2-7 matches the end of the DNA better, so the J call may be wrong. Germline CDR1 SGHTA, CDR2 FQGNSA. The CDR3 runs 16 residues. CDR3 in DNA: TGTGCCAGCAGCCCTCTTGGGGGAAGCTCCTACAATGAGCAGTACTAC. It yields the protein CASSPLGGSSYNEQYY.

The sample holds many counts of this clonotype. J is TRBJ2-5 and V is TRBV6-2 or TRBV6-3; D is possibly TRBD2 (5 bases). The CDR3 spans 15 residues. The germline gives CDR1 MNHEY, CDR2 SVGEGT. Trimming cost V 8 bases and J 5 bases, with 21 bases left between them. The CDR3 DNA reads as TGTGCCAGCCTTGACGGGAACTCTAAAGGGGAGACCCAGTACTTC. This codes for CASLDGNSKGETQYF.

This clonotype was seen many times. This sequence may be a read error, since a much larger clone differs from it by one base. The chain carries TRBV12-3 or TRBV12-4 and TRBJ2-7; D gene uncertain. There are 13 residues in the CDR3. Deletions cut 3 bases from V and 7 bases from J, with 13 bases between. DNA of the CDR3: TGTGCCAGCAGTTTTTCGGACCGAAATGAGCAGTACTTC. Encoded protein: CASSFSDRNEQYF.